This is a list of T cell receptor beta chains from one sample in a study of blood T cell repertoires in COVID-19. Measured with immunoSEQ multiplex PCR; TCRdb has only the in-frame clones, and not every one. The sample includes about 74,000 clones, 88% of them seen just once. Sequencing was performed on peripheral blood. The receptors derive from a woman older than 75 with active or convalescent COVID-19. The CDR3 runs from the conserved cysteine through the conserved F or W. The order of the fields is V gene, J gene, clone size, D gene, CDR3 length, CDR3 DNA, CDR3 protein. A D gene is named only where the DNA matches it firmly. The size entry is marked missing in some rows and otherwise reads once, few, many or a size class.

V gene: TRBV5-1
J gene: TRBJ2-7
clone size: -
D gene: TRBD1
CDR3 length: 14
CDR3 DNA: TGCGCCAGCAGCAAAGGACAGGGCTCCTACGAGCAGTACTTC
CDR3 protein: CASSKGQGSYEQYF

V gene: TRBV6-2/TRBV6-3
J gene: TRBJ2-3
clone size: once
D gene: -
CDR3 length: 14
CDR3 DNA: TGTGCCAGCAGCTCCCCGGGGAACACAGATACGCAGTATTTT
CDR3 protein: CASSSPGNTDTQYF

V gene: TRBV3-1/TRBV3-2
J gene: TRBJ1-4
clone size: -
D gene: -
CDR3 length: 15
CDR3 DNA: TGTGCCAGCAGCCAGCGGTCTACAACTAATGAAAAACTGTTTTTT
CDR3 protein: CASSQRSTTNEKLFF

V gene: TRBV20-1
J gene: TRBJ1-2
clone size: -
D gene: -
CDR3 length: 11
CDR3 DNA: TGCAGTGCTTACAGGGTGGGAGGCTACACCTTC
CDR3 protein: CSAYRVGGYTF

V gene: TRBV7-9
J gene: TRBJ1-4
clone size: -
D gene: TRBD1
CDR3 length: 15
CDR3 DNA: TGTGCCAGCAGCCCTCGACAGGGACTTAATGAAAAACTGTTTTTT
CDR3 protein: CASSPRQGLNEKLFF

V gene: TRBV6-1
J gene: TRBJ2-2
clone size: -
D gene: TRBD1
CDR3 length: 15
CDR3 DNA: TGTGCCAGCATATTAGACAGGGCCAACACCGGGGAGCTGTTTTTT
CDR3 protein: CASILDRANTGELFF

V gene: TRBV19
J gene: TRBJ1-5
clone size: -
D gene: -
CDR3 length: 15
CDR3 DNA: TGTGCCAGTACAGGGGCGGTTTATAGCAATCAGCCCCAGCATTTT
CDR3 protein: CASTGAVYSNQPQHF

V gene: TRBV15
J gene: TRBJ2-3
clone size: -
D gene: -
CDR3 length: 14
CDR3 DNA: TGTGCCACCAGCAGCCCGGGAGCCACAGATACGCAGTATTTT
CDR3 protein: CATSSPGATDTQYF

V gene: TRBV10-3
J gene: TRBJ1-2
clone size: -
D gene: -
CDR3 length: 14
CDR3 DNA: TGTGCCGCCCGACGGGGGGAAGCAGTCTATGGCTACACCTTC
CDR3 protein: CAARRGEAVYGYTF

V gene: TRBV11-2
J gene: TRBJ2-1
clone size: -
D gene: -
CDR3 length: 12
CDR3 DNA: TGTGCCAGCAGCCCTGCCCTAATCGAGCAGTTCTTC
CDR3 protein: CASSPALIEQFF

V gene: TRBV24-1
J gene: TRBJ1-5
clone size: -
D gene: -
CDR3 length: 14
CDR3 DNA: TGTGCCACCTCCCAGACTAATAGCAATCAGCCCCAGCATTTT
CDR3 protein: CATSQTNSNQPQHF

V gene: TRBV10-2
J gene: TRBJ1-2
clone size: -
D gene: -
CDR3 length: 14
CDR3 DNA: TGCGCCAGCAGTGAGGCGGGGGCGTACTATGGCTACACCTTC
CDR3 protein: CASSEAGAYYGYTF

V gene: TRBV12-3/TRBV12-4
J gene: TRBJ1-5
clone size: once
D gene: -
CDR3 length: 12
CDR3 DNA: TGTGCCAGCAGTTTAAGCACTCAGCCCCAGCATTTT
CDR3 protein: CASSLSTQPQHF

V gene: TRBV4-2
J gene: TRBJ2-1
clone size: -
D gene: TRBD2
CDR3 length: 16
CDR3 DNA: TGTGCCAGCAGCCAAGTCACTAGCGGGACTTACAATGAGCAGTTCTTC
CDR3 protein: CASSQVTSGTYNEQFF

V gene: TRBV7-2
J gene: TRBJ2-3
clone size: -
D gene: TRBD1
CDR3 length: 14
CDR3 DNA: TGTGCCAGCAGCCCTGGACAGGGAAGAGATACGCAGTATTTT
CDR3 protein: CASSPGQGRDTQYF

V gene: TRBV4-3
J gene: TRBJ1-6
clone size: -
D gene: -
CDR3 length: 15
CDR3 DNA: TGCGCCAGCAGCCAAGATTTGGTCGCCGGTTCACCCCTCCACTTT
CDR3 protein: CASSQDLVAGSPLHF

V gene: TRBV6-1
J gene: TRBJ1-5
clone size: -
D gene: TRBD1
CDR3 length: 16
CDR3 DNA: TGTGCCAGCAGTGAAGTGGGGACAGGGGGCGGGCAGCCCCAGCATTTT
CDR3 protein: CASSEVGTGGGQPQHF

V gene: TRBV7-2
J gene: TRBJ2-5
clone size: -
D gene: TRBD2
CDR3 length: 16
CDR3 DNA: TGTGCCAGCATGTCGGGGGGACTAGCGGGGGCGGAGACCCAGTACTTC
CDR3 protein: CASMSGGLAGAETQYF

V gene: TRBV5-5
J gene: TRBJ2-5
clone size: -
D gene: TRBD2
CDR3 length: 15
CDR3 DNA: TGTGCCAGCAGCTTCGGACTAGCGGGGCAAGAGACCCAGTACTTC
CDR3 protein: CASSFGLAGQETQYF

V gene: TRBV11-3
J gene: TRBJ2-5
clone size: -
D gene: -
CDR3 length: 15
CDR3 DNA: TGTGCCAGCAGCTTAGCCTCCCGTCCTCAAGAGACCCAGTACTTC
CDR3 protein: CASSLASRPQETQYF

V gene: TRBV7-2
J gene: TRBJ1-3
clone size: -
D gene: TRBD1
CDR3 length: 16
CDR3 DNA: TGTGCCAGCAGCCCCCGGTACAGGGGATCAGGAAACACCATATATTTT
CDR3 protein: CASSPRYRGSGNTIYF

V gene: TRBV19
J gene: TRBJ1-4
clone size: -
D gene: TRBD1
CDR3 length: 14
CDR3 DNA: TGTGCCAGTAGTATTAACAGGGGTAAAGGAAAACTGTTTTTT
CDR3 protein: CASSINRGKGKLFF

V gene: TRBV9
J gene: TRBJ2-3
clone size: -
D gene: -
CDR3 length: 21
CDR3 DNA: TGTGCCAGCAGCGTAGGGGACAGGGGGCGGCGGCTAGCGGGAGGATCAGATACGCAGTATTTT
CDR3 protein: CASSVGDRGRRLAGGSDTQYF

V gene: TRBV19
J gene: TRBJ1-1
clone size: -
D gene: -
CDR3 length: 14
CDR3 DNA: TGTGCCAGTAGTATTTTAGGGGGGGGCACTGAAGCTTTCTTT
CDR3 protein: CASSILGGGTEAFF

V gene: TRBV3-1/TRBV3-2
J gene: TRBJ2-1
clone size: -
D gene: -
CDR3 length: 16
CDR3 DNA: TGTGCCAGCAGCCCAGCAGGCAGGAGGTCCTACAATGAGCAGTTCTTC
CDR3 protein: CASSPAGRRSYNEQFF

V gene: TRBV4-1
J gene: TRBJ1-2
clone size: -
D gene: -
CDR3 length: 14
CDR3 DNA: TGCGCCAGCCAGGAGGACAGCCAGGGAAATGGCTACACCTTC
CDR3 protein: CASQEDSQGNGYTF

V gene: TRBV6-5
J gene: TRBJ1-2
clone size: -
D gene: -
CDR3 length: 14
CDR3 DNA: TGTGCCAGCAGTTTAGACAGTGCTCCCTATGGCTACACCTTC
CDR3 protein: CASSLDSAPYGYTF

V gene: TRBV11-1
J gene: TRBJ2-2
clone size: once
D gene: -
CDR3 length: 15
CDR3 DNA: TGTGCCAGCAGCTTAGAACAGGGAGTGTCCGGGGAGCTGTTTTTT
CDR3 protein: CASSLEQGVSGELFF

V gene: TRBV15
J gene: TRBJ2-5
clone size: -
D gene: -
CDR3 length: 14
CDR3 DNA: TGTGCCACCAGCAGAGGGTCTAGCAGAGAGACCCAGTACTTC
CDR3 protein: CATSRGSSRETQYF

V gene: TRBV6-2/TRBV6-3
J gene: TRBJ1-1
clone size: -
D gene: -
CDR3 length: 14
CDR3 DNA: TGTGCCAGCAGCCGCGAACAGGGCTTCACTGAAGCTTTCTTT
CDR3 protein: CASSREQGFTEAFF

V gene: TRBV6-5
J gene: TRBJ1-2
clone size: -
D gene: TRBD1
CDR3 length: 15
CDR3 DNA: TGTGCCAGCAGATCCCCGACAGGGGGCCGTTATGGCTACACCTTC
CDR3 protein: CASRSPTGGRYGYTF

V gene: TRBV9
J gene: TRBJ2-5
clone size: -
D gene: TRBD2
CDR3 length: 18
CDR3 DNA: TGTGCCAGCAGCCCAGGGGCTAGCGGGAGAGGGAGAAAAGAGACCCAGTACTTC
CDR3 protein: CASSPGASGRGRKETQYF

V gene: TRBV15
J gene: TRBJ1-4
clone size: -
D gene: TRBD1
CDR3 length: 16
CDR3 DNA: TGTGCCACCAGCAGAGATCCCCAGGGGGTAGGTGAAAAACTGTTTTTT
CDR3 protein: CATSRDPQGVGEKLFF

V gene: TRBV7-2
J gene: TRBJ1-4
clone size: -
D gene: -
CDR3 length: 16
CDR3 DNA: TGTGCCAGCAGCTTAAGGGGTGGTGCAACTAATGAAAAACTGTTTTTT
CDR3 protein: CASSLRGGATNEKLFF

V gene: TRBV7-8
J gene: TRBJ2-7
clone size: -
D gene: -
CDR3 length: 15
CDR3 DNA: TGTGCCAGCAGCTTAGTAGGGGGTGCCTCCTACGAGCAGTACTTC
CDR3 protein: CASSLVGGASYEQYF

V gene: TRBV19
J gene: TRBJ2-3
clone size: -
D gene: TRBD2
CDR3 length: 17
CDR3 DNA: TGTGCCAGTAGTGCCAGGACTAGCGGGGGGGTCACAGATACGCAGTATTTT
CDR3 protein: CASSARTSGGVTDTQYF

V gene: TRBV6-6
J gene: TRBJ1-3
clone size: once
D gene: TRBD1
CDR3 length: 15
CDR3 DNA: TGTGCCAGCAGTTTCACCGGGACAGCCGGAAACACCATATATTTT
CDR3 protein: CASSFTGTAGNTIYF

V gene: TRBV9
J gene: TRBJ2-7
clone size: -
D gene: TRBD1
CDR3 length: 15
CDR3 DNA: TGTGCCAGCAGCGTAGATGGGACAGCTTTCTACGAGCAGTACTTC
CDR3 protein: CASSVDGTAFYEQYF

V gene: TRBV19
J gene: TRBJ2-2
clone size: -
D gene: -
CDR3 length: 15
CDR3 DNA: TGTGCCAGTAGTATCCTCGCGGGATACACCGGGGAGCTGTTTTTT
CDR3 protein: CASSILAGYTGELFF

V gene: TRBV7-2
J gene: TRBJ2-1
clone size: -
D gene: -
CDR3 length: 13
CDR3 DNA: TGTGCCAGCAGCATTCTAGCTTACAATGAGCAGTTCTTC
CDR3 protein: CASSILAYNEQFF

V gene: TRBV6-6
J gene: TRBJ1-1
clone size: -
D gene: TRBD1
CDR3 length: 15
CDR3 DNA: TGTGCCAGCAGTTATCCGGGACAGAGGAACACTGAAGCTTTCTTT
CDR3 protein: CASSYPGQRNTEAFF

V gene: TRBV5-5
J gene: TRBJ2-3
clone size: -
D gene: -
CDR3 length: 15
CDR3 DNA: TGTGCCAGCAGCCCCCTCCGGGGAAGCACAGATACGCAGTATTTT
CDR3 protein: CASSPLRGSTDTQYF

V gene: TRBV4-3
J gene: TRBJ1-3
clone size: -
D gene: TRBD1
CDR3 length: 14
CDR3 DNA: TGCGCCAGCAGTCGACAGGGGCCTGGAAACACCATATATTTT
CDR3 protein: CASSRQGPGNTIYF

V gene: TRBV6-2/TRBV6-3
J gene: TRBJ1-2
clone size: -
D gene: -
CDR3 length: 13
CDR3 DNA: TGTGCCAGCAGTTACTCGGGCGTCCGGGGCTACACCTTC
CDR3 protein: CASSYSGVRGYTF